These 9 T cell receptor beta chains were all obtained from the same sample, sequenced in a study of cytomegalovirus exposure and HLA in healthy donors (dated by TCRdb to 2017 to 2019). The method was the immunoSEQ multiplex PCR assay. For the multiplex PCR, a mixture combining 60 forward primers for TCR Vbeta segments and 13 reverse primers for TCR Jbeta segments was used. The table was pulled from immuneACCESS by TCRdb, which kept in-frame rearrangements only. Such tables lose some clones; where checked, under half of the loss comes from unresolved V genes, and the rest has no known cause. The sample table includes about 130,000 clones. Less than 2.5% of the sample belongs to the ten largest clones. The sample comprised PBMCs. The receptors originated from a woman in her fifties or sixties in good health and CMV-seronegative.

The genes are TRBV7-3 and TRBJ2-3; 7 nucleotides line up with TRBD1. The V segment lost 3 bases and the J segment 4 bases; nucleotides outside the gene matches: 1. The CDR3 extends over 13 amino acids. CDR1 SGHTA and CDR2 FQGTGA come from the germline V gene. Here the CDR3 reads CASSLTGPDTQYF. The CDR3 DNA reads TGTGCCAGCAGCTTGACAGGGCCAGATACGCAGTATTTT. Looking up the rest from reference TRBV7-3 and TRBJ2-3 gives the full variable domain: GAGVSQTPSNKVTEKGKYVELRCDPISGHTALYWYRQSLGQGPEFLIYFQGTGAADDSGLPNDRFFAVRPEGSVSTLKIQRTERGDSAVYLCASSLTGPDTQYFGPGTRLTVL.

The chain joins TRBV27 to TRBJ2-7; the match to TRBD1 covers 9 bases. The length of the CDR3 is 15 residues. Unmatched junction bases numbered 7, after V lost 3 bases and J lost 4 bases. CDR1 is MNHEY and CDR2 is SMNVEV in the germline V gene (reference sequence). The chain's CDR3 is CASSLATGGRYEQYF. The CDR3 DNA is TGTGCCAGCAGTTTGGCCACAGGGGGCAGGTACGAGCAGTACTTC.

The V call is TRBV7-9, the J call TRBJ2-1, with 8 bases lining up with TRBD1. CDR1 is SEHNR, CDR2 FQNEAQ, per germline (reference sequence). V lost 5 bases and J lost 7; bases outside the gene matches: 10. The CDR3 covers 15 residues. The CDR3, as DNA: TGTGCCAGCAGCCTGTCCGACAGGGGCAATAATGAGCAGTTCTTC. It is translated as CASSLSDRGNNEQFF.

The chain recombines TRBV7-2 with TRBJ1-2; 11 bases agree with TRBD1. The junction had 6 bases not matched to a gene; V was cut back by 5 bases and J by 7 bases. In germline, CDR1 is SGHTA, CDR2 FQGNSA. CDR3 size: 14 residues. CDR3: CASSPGQGASGYTF. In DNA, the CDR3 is TGTGCCAGCAGCCCCGGACAGGGGGCTTCTGGCTACACCTTC.

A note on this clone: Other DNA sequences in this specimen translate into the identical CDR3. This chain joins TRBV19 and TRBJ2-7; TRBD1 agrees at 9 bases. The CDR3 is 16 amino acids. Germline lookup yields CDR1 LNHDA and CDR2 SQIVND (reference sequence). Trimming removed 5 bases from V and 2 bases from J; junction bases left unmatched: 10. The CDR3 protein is CASSERQGQGAYEQYF. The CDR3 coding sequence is TGTGCCAGTAGTGAGAGACAGGGACAGGGAGCCTACGAGCAGTACTTC. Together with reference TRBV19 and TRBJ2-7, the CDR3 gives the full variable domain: DGGITQSPKYLFRKEGQNVTLSCEQNLNHDAMYWYRQDPGQGLRLIYYSQIVNDFQKGDIAEGYSVSREKKESFPLTVTSAQKNPTAFYLCASSERQGQGAYEQYFGPGTRLTVT.

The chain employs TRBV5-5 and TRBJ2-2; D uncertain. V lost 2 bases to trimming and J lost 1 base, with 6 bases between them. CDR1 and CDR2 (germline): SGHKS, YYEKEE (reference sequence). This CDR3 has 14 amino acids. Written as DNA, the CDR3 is TGTGCCAGCAGCTTTGGGCGGAACACCGGGGAGCTGTTTTTT. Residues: CASSFGRNTGELFF.

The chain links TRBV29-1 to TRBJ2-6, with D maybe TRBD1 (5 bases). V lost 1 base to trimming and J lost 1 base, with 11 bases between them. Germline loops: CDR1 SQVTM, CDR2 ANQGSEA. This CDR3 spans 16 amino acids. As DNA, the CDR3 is TGCAGCGTTGAAGTCAGGGTTCCTTCTGGGGCCAACGTCCTGACTTTC. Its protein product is CSVEVRVPSGANVLTF.

This chain's CDR3 is CASSLFTGANYEQYF. For the CDR3, the DNA is TGTGCCAGCAGCTTATTTACAGGGGCGAACTACGAGCAGTACTTC. This chain joins TRBV7-3 and TRBJ2-7; 7 bases are a match to TRBD1. The ends lost 2 bases at V and 3 bases at J; junction bases unmatched: 7. CDR3 size: 15 residues. Germline V gene lookup returns CDR1 SGHTA and CDR2 FQGTGA.

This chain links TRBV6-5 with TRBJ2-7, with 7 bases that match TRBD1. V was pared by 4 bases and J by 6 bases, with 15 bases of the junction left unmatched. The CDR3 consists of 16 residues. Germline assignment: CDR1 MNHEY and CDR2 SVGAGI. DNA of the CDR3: TGTGCCAGCAGTTCATCACAGGGGTATAGTTTAGGCGAGCAGTACTTC. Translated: CASSSSQGYSLGEQYF.